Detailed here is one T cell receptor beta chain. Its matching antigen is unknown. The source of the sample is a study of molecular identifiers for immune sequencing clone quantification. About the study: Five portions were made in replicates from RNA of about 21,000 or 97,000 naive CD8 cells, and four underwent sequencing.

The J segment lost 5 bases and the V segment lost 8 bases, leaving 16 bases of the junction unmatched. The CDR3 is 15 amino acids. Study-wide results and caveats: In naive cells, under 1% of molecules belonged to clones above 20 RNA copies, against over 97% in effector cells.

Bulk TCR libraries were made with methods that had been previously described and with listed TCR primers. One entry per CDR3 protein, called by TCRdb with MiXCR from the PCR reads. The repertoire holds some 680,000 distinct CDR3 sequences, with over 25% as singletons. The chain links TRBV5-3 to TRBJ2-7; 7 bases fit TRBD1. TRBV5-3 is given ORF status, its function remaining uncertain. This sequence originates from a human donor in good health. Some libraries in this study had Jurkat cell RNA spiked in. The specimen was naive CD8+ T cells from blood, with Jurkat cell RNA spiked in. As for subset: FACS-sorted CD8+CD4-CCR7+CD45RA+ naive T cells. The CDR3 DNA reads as TGTGCCAGCAGCCCGGACCTTGGGACAGCCCACGAGCAGTACTTC. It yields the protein CASSPDLGTAHEQYF.